The 24 T cell receptor beta chains below come from one sample, sequenced in a study of CD8+ T cells in alopecia areata (dated by TCRdb to between 2018 and 2020). The sample's time point, from its label and the paper: around 4 weeks on oral tofacitinib. This specimen's treatment or condition label, per the study, means: oral pan-JAK inhibitor, 5-10 mg twice daily. Receptor libraries were prepared by the immunoSEQ multiplex PCR assay. For TCR sequencing, RNA was extracted from every sample and reverse transcribed into cDNA to serve as template. TCRdb mirrors the immuneACCESS table, restricted to in-frame sequences. Some clones are absent from its copies; in checked studies, under half trace to an unresolved V gene, and the reason for the others is unknown. The sample yields approximately 120,000 clones; over 60% were counted once. The top ten clones comprise more than 5% of the sample. This specimen consisted of CD4+ T cells sorted from blood, obtained at week 4, from a patient treated with tofacitinib. The source of these receptors is a human donor with alopecia areata.

This chain connects TRBV28 to TRBJ1-2; 9 bases agree with TRBD1. The CDR3 is made up of 15 amino acids. After removal of 4 bases from V and 6 bases from J, the junction contained 9 bases not matched to a gene. The germline CDR1 and CDR2 sequences are MDHEN and SYDVKM. CDR3 protein: CASSSGTGIVNGYTF. In DNA form, the CDR3 reads TGTGCCAGCAGTTCCGGGACAGGGATAGTGAATGGCTACACCTTC.

V gene TRBV29-1 combines with J gene TRBJ1-1, with D hard to call. This CDR3 has 12 residues. V was clipped by 6 bases and J by 8 bases, with 16 bases between them. Germline V gives CDR1 SQVTM, CDR2 ANQGSEA. CDR3 DNA: TGCAGCGTCTTAGGCTCATTAACCGAAGCTTTCTTT. Translated: CSVLGSLTEAFF.

This clone was observed a few times. The V and J genes are TRBV7-2 and TRBJ1-6; the match to TRBD1 covers 8 bases. The CDR3 contains 14 residues. The V and J ends lost 3 bases and 8 bases, in that order; junction bases with no gene match: 3. Germline loops: CDR1 SGHTA, CDR2 FQGNSA. The CDR3 sequence is CASSLDRVYSPLHF. The CDR3 DNA is TGTGCCAGCAGCTTGGACAGGGTATATTCACCCCTCCACTTT.

The rearrangement joins TRBV6-5 to TRBJ1-6; a weak D match, TRBD1 (6 bases). The CDR3 totals 12 residues. Trimming took 2 bases from V and 11 from J, leaving 7 bases between them. CDR1 and CDR2 from the germline V gene are MNHEY and SVGAGI. The CDR3 nucleotides are TGTGCCAGCAGTTACACAGGGACACCCCTCCACTTT. This sequence encodes CASSYTGTPLHF.

The chain employs TRBV5-6 and TRBJ2-5; 8 bases map to TRBD2. There are 15 residues in the CDR3. Looked up from germline, CDR1 is SGHDT and CDR2 is YYEEEE. V was pared by 3 bases and J by 3 bases, with 7 bases of the junction left unmatched. The DNA for the CDR3 is TGTGCCAGCAGCTCTGTAGGGCGGGAGGAAGAGACCCAGTACTTC. Translation gives CASSSVGREEETQYF.

The V call is TRBV27, the J call TRBJ2-7, with a weak D call TRBD2 (6 bases). V was trimmed by 6 bases and J by 7 bases, leaving 19 bases between them. Germline CDR1 reads MNHEY; CDR2 reads SMNVEV (reference sequence). The CDR3 has 14 amino acids. As DNA, the CDR3 is TGTGCCAGCAGGGGATTGGGGGGATACTGGGAGCAGTACTTC. Translating it yields CASRGLGGYWEQYF.

The CDR3 DNA reads TGCGCCAGCAGCGTAACAGCCTACACAGATACGCAGTATTTT. Protein: CASSVTAYTDTQYF. J is TRBJ2-3 and V is TRBV5-1; no reliable D call. The CDR3 totals 14 residues. Germline-derived CDR1 and CDR2 are SGHRS and YFSETQ. The V gene lost 4 bases and the J gene lost 2 bases, with 11 bases spanning the gap.

The chain joins TRBV5-4 to TRBJ2-3; no firm D call. Germline V lookup: CDR1 SGHNT, CDR2 YYREEE (reference sequence). Trimming took off 3 bases at V and 8 bases at J, with 22 bases between the two ends. The CDR3 has 16 residues. In DNA, the CDR3 is TGTGCCAGCAGCTCCAGCTCAGAAGCTGGCTTCGGTACGCAGTATTTT. The encoded protein is CASSSSSEAGFGTQYF.

In this sample, this clone turned up a few times. The chain combines TRBV29-1 with TRBJ2-7; a weak D match, TRBD1 (6 bases). The CDR3 is 13 amino acids. Looked up from germline, CDR1 is SQVTM and CDR2 is ANQGSEA. V lost 7 bases to trimming and J lost 5 bases, with 18 bases between them. The CDR3 sequence is CSAALNRENEQYF. Written as DNA, the CDR3 is TGCAGCGCCGCCTTGAACAGGGAAAACGAGCAGTACTTC.

This chain links TRBV9 with TRBJ2-5; 8 positions agree with TRBD2. The junction had 3 bases not matched to a gene; V was cut back by 0 bases and J by 5 bases. Germline V CDR1 and CDR2: SGDLS, YYNGEE. The CDR3 runs 14 residues. DNA for the CDR3: TGTGCCAGCAGCGTAGCGGGAGGGCCCGAGACCCAGTACTTC. It yields the protein CASSVAGGPETQYF.

The genes are TRBV29-1 and TRBJ1-1, with a weak D call TRBD1 (5 bases). Trimming stripped 7 bases from V and 3 bases from J, with 18 bases between. Germline loops: CDR1 SQVTM, CDR2 ANQGSEA. The CDR3 has 14 residues. The CDR3 DNA reads TGCAGCGCGAAACCGGGACCCACTGACACTGAAGCTTTCTTT. It encodes CSAKPGPTDTEAFF.

This clone was counted a single time. The chain is built from TRBV7-3 and TRBJ2-1, with D hard to call. Germline assignment: CDR1 SGHTA and CDR2 FQGTGA. The CDR3 is made up of 16 amino acids. Between the trimmed V and J ends, which lost 2 bases and 5 bases, there was a span of 16 bases. CDR3 sequence: CASSLGVGKMNNEQFF. The DNA for the CDR3 is TGTGCCAGCAGCTTAGGCGTAGGGAAGATGAACAATGAGCAGTTCTTC.

V usage is TRBV11-2 and J usage is TRBJ2-7, with TRBD1 matching over 10 bases. Germline V gene sequence: CDR1 SGHAT, CDR2 FQNNGV. The length of the CDR3 is 16 residues. V shed 3 bases and J 1 base; nucleotides not matched to a gene: 6. Written as DNA, the CDR3 is TGTGCCAGCAGCTTTACTCCGGGACAGGGGTCCTACGAGCAGTACTTC. Protein: CASSFTPGQGSYEQYF.

The chain has TRBV18 and TRBJ2-5; D perhaps matches TRBD1 (6 bases). The V end was cut by 6 bases, the J end by 5 bases, with 16 bases between. The CDR3 covers 14 residues. CDR1 KGHSH and CDR2 LQKENI come from the germline V gene. CDR3 bases: TGTGCCAGCTCTCCAGGGGCTACTACCGAGACCCAGTACTTC. This codes for CASSPGATTETQYF.

This clone was recorded only once. The J gene is TRBJ2-5, the V gene TRBV27; D uncertain. Trimming removed 0 bases from V and 5 bases from J, with 7 bases in between. There are 13 residues in the CDR3. CDR1 MNHEY and CDR2 SMNVEV come from the germline V gene (reference sequence). CDR3 DNA: TGTGCCAGCAGTTTATCGCGATGGGAGACCCAGTACTTC. Translation: CASSLSRWETQYF.

V usage is TRBV11-2 and J usage is TRBJ2-4, with 13 bases identical to TRBD2. The ends lost 5 bases at V and 3 bases at J; junction bases unmatched: 10. Germline V gene lookup returns CDR1 SGHAT and CDR2 FQNNGV. The CDR3 has 18 amino acids. The DNA of the CDR3 is TGTGCCAGCAGCCCACGGACTAGCGGGAGATCGGGCAAAAACATTCAGTACTTC. Translation gives CASSPRTSGRSGKNIQYF.

The CDR3 DNA reads as TGTGCCAGCAGTTACTCGTTGGGGGCGGACGGGGAGCTGTTTTTT. It encodes CASSYSLGADGELFF. The gene calls are TRBV6-5 and TRBJ2-2, with a weak D call TRBD1 (6 bases). The CDR3 runs to 15 residues. V was pared by 0 bases and J by 7 bases, with 12 bases between. Germline V CDR1 and CDR2: MNHEY, SVGAGI.

The chain joins TRBV9 to TRBJ2-1; D is tentatively TRBD1 or TRBD2 (7 bases each). This CDR3 is 17 amino acids long. V lost 4 bases and J 1 base, leaving 18 bases between the germline ends. Germline values: CDR1 SGDLS, CDR2 YYNGEE. The CDR3 sequence is CASSTPQGGGSYNEQFF. DNA of the CDR3: TGTGCCAGCAGCACTCCCCAGGGGGGGGGATCCTACAATGAGCAGTTCTTC.

The rearrangement joins TRBV7-9 to TRBJ1-2; 8 bases are a match to TRBD1. The CDR3 extends over 15 amino acids. Trimming removed 1 base from V and 2 bases from J; junction bases left unmatched: 3. Germline V lookup: CDR1 SEHNR, CDR2 FQNEAQ (reference sequence). The CDR3 region has the DNA TGTGCCAGCAGCTTAGTCCCAGGGGGCAACTATGGCTACACCTTC. This sequence encodes CASSLVPGGNYGYTF. The full variable domain, rest sourced from reference TRBV7-9 and TRBJ1-2, is DTGVSQNPRHKITKRGQNVTFRCDPISEHNRLYWYRQTLGQGPEFLTYFQNEAQLEKSRLLSDRFSAERPKGSFSTLEIQRTEQGDSAMYLCASSLVPGGNYGYTFGSGTRLTVV.

The CDR3 bases are TGCGCCAGCAGTCAATTCTCCACAATAGGGGCGAACACCGGGGAGCTGTTTTTT. The encoded protein is CASSQFSTIGANTGELFF. V and J are TRBV23-1 and TRBJ2-2; maybe TRBD1 (5 bases). TRBV23-1 is labeled an ORF, and its function is uncertain. This CDR3 comprises 18 residues. Trimming cost V 1 base and J 0 bases, with 15 bases left between them.

By its share, this clone is medium-sized. The V call is TRBV28, the J call TRBJ2-7, with D tentatively TRBD2 (7 bases). The CDR3 spans 15 residues. The germline V gene encodes CDR1 MDHEN and CDR2 SYDVKM. V lost 3 bases, J lost 3 bases, and 15 bases lay in between. The CDR3 is CASSLTSRGLYEQYF. In DNA form, the CDR3 reads TGTGCCAGCAGTTTGACTAGCAGGGGTCTCTACGAGCAGTACTTC.

This clone was observed a few times. The CDR3 DNA sequence: TGTGCCATCACCGGGACAGGGGAGATAAATGAGCAGTTCTTC. Protein product: CAITGTGEINEQFF. The genes are TRBV10-3 and TRBJ2-1, with TRBD1 matching over 10 bases. Unmatched junction bases numbered 7, after V lost 7 bases and J lost 7 bases. From germline, CDR1 is ENHRY and CDR2 SYGVKD. This CDR3 has 14 residues.

The chain links TRBV5-1 to TRBJ1-4, with unresolved D. V was shortened by 2 bases and J by 3 bases, with 5 bases between the two germline ends. The CDR3 is 13 residues long. Germline values: CDR1 SGHRS, CDR2 YFSETQ. CDR3 residues: CASSFGSNEKLFF. The CDR3, as DNA: TGCGCCAGCAGCTTCGGGTCTAATGAAAAACTGTTTTTT.

The V gene is TRBV2, the J gene TRBJ2-2; tentatively, D is TRBD1 (5 bases). CDR1 and CDR2 (germline): SNHLY, FYNNEI. This CDR3 contains 13 residues. Trimming left V 10 bases short and J 0 bases short, with 9 bases between. The CDR3 loop reads CATNRPNTGELFF. DNA for the CDR3: TGTGCCACCAACAGGCCGAACACCGGGGAGCTGTTTTTT.